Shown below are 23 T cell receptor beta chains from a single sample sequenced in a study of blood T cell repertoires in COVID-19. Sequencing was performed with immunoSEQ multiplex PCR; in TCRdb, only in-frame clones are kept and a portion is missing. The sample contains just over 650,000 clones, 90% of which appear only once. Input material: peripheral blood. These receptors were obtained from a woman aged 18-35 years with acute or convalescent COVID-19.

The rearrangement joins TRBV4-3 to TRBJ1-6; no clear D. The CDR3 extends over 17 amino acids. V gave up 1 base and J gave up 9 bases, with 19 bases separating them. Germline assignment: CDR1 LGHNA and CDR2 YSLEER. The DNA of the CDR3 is TGCGCCAGCAGCCAAGGAACTCGACTGAGGGTCGGTTCACCCCTCCACTTT. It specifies CASSQGTRLRVGSPLHF.

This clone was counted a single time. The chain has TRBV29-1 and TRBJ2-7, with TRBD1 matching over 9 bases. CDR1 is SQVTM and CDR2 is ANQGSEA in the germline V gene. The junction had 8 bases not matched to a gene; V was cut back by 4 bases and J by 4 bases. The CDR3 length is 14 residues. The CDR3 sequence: CSVAVGTGSYEQYF. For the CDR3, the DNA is TGCAGCGTTGCGGTCGGGACAGGGAGTTACGAGCAGTACTTC.

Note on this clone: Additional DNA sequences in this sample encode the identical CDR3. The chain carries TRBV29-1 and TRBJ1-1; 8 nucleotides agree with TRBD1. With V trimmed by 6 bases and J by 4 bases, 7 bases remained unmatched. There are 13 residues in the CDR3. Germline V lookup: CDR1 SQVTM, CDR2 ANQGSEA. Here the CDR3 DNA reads TGCAGCGTAGACAGGGGAGGCGGCACTGAAGCTTTCTTT. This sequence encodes CSVDRGGGTEAFF.

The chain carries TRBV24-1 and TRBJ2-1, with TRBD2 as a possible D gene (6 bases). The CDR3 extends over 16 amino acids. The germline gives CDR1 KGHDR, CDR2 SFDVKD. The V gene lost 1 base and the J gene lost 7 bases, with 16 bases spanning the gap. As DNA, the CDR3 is TGTGCCACCAGTGATTTTAGGGAGCGGGTCGGGAATGAGCAGTTCTTC. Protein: CATSDFRERVGNEQFF.

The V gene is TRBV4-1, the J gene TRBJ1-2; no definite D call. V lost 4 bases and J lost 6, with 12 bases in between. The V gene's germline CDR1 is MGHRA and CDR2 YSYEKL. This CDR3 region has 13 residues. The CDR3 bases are TGCGCCAGCAGCCCAGGACGGACTAATGGCTACACCTTC. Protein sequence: CASSPGRTNGYTF.

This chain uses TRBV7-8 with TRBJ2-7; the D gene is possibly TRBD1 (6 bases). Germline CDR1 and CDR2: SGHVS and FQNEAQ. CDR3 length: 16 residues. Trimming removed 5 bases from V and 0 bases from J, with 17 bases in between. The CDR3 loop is CASSKTGSAGSYEQYF. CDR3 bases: TGTGCCAGCAGCAAAACAGGGTCAGCTGGCTCCTACGAGCAGTACTTC.

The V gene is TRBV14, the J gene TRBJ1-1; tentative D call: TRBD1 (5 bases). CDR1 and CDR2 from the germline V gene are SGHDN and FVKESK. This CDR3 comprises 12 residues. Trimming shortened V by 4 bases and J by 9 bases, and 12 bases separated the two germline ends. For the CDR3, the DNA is TGTGCCAGCAGCCTAAAACAGGTTAAAGCTTTCTTT. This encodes CASSLKQVKAFF.

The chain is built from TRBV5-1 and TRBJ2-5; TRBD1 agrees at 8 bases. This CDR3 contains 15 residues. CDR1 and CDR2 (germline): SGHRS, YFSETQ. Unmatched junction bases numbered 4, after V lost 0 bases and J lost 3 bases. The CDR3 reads CASSLGPTGEETQYF. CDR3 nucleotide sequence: TGCGCCAGCAGCTTGGGGCCGACAGGGGAAGAGACCCAGTACTTC.

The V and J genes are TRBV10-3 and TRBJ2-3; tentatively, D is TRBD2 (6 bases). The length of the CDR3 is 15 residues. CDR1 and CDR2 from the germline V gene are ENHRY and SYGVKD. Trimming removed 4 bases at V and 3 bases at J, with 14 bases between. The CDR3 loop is CAISVGRGWTDTQYF. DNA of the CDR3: TGTGCCATCAGTGTGGGGCGGGGATGGACAGATACGCAGTATTTT.

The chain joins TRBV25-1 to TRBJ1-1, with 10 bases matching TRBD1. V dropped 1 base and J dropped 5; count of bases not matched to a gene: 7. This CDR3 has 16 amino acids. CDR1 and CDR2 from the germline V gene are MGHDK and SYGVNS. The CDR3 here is CASSESMDRGRTEAFF. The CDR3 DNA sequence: TGTGCCAGCAGTGAATCTATGGACAGGGGGAGAACTGAAGCTTTCTTT.

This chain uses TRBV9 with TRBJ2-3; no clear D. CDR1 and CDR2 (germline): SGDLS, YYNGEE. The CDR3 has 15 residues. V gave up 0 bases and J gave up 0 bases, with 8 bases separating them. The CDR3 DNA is TGTGCCAGCAGCGTAGCAGCGTCTAGCACAGATACGCAGTATTTT. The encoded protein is CASSVAASSTDTQYF.

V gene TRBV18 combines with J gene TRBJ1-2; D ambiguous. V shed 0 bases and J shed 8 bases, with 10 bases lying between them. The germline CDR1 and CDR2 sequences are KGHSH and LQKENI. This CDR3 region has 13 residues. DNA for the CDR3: TGTGCCAGCTCACCACCTGTGCCTGAGGGCTACACCTTC. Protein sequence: CASSPPVPEGYTF.

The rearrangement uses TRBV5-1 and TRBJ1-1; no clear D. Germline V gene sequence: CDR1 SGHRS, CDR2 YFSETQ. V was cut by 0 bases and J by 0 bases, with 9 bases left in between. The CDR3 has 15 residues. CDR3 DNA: TGCGCCAGCAGCTTGGAGGAGGGATTGAACACTGAAGCTTTCTTT. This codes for CASSLEEGLNTEAFF.

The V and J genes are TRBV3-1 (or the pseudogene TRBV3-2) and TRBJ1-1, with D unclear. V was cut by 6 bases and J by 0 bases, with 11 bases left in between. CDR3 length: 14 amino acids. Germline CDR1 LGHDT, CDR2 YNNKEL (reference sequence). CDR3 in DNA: TGTGCCAGCAGGGCCCCGGGTTTGAACACTGAAGCTTTCTTT. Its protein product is CASRAPGLNTEAFF.

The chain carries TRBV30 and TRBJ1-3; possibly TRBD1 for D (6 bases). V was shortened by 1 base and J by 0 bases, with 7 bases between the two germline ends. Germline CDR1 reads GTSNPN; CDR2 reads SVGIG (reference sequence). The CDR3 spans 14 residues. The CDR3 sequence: CAWSEGDSGNTIYF. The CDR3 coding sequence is TGTGCCTGGAGTGAGGGGGACTCTGGAAACACCATATATTTT.

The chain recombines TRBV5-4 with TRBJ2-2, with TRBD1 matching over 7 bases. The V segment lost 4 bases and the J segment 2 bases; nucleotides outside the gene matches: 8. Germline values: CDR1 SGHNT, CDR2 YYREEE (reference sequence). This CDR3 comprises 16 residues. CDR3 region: CASSPKTGENTGELFF. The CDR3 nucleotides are TGTGCCAGCAGCCCAAAAACAGGGGAAAACACCGGGGAGCTGTTTTTT.

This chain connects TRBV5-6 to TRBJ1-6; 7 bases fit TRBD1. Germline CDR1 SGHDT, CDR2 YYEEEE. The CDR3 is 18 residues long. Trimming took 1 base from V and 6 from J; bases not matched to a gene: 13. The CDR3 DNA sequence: TGTGCCAGCAGCTTGAGCCGGGGGACGGGACAGCTTAATTCACCCCTCCACTTT. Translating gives CASSLSRGTGQLNSPLHF.

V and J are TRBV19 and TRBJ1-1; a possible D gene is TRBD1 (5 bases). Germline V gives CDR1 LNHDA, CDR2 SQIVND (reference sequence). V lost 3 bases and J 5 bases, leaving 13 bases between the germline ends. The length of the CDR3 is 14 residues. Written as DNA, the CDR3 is TGTGCCAGTAGTATTACAGGCCTGGGAACTGAAGCTTTCTTT. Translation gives CASSITGLGTEAFF.

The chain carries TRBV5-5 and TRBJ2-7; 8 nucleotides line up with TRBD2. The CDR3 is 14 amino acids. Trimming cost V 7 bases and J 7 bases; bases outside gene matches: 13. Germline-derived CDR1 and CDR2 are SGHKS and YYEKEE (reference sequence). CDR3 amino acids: CASHPGGGSGEQYF. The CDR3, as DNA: TGTGCCAGCCACCCCGGGGGGGGCTCGGGGGAGCAGTACTTC.

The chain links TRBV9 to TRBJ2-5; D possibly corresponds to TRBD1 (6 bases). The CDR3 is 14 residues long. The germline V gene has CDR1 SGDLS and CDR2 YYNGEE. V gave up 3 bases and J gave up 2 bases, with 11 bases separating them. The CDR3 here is CASSAGTWQETQYF. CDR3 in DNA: TGTGCCAGCAGCGCCGGGACATGGCAAGAGACCCAGTACTTC.

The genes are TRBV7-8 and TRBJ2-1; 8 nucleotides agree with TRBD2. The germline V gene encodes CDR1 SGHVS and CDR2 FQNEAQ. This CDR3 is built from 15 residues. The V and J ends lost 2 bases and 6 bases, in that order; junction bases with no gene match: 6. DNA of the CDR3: TGTGCCAGCAGCTTAAGCGGGGGAGGCGGCAATGAGCAGTTCTTC. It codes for CASSLSGGGGNEQFF.

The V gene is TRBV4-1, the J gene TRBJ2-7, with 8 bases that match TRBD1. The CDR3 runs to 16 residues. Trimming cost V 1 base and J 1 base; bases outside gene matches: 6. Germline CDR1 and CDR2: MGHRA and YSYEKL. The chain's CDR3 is CASSQARTGRSYEQYF. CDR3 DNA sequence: TGCGCCAGCAGCCAAGCCCGGACAGGGAGGTCCTACGAGCAGTACTTC.

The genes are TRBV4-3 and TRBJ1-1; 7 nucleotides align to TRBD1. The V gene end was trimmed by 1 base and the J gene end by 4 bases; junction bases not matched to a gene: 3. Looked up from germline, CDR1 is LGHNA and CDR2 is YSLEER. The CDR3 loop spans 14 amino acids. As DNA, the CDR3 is TGCGCCAGCAGCCAAGGACAGGGTAGCACTGAAGCTTTCTTT. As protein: CASSQGQGSTEAFF.